What follows is one TCR beta chain and its context. Its antigen is unidentified. The sample belongs to a study of CD8 T cells in ankylosing spondylitis. With V trimmed by 4 bases and J by 1 base, 5 bases remained unmatched. CDR3 length equals 15 residues. Germline CDR1 and CDR2: SQVTM and ANQGSEA. Using its own MiXCR run on the 5' RACE reads, TCRdb lists one record per CDR3 protein. The sample gives about 330,000 distinct CDR3 sequences, 8% of which show up once; 14% to 15% is in the top ten. Study-level findings and limits: Eight highly homologous variants formed a TCR beta motif that appeared characteristic of ankylosing spondylitis blood.

V is TRBV29-1 and J is TRBJ2-1; 9 nucleotides align to TRBD1. This receptor was identified in a male donor with ankylosing spondylitis. The sequenced material came from blood, either unsorted or a sorted T cell fraction (not recorded which). The CDR3 loop reads CSVVGDRGSYNEQFF. CDR3 sequence (DNA): TGCAGCGTTGTGGGAGACAGGGGGTCCTACAATGAGCAGTTCTTC.